These 13 T cell receptor beta chains share one sample of origin, sequenced in a study of T cell changes during pregnancy in multiple sclerosis (dated by TCRdb to the late 2010s). Receptors were amplified or captured by the immunoSEQ multiplex PCR assay. TCRdb limited this immuneACCESS table to in-frame rearrangements with V and J called. A share of clones is missing; checked studies link under half to unresolved V genes, and the rest is unexplained. The sample table lists tens of thousands of clones, 90% of them with a count of one. The ten largest make up roughly 3.3% of the sample. This specimen was peripheral blood, taken in the first trimester of pregnancy. The source is a female donor in good health, enrolled as a control in a pregnancy study.

This chain connects TRBV7-2 to TRBJ2-2; 11 nucleotides agree with TRBD1. Germline CDR1 and CDR2: SGHTA and FQGNSA. This CDR3 comprises 15 residues. V lost 5 bases, J lost 3 bases, and 2 bases stayed unmatched. CDR3 coding DNA: TGTGCCAGCAGCCGGACAGGGGGCTACACCGGGGAGCTGTTTTTT. Protein sequence: CASSRTGGYTGELFF.

The chain links TRBV2 to TRBJ2-1, with TRBD1 identical over 7 bases. This CDR3 spans 14 amino acids. V shed 6 bases, J shed 9 bases, and the junction held 11 bases outside the gene matches. CDR1 and CDR2 from the germline V gene are SNHLY and FYNNEI. CDR3 amino acids: CASRVGQGVVEQFF. The CDR3 DNA is TGTGCCAGCAGAGTGGGGCAGGGGGTTGTTGAGCAGTTCTTC.

This chain links TRBV7-2 with TRBJ2-2; D is unresolved. Deletions cut 4 bases from V and 4 bases from J, with 16 bases between. CDR1 and CDR2 from the germline V gene are SGHTA and FQGNSA. The CDR3 loop spans 16 amino acids. The CDR3 region has the DNA TGTGCCAGCAGCTCAGAGGTGGCAGTTTCCACCGGGGAGCTGTTTTTT. Amino acid sequence: CASSSEVAVSTGELFF.

A single count supports this clone. V and J are TRBV10-3 and TRBJ1-3; 11 bases match TRBD1. V lost 10 bases to trimming and J lost 9 bases; unmatched junction nucleotides: 8. The CDR3 length is 13 residues. The germline V gene has CDR1 ENHRY and CDR2 SYGVKD. CDR3 coding DNA: TGTGCCACCGCTGGGACAGGGGGGCCCACCATATATTTT. This translates into CATAGTGGPTIYF.

The rearrangement joins TRBV6-5 to TRBJ2-2, with 7 bases identical to TRBD1. Germline V lookup: CDR1 MNHEY, CDR2 SVGAGI. With 2 bases clipped from V and 4 bases from J, the junction kept 4 bases outside the gene matches. This CDR3 has 15 residues. The DNA for the CDR3 is TGTGCCAGCAGTTACCAGGACAGGCTCACCGGGGAGCTGTTTTTT. Translation gives CASSYQDRLTGELFF.

V is TRBV18 and J is TRBJ2-5, with 9 bases lining up with TRBD2. The V and J ends lost 0 bases and 2 bases, in that order; junction bases with no gene match: 4. Germline CDR1 KGHSH, CDR2 LQKENI. The CDR3 loop spans 16 amino acids. The CDR3 DNA reads as TGTGCCAGCTCACCACCGATAGCGGGGGCTCAAGAGACCCAGTACTTC. It translates to CASSPPIAGAQETQYF. Using reference TRBV18 and TRBJ2-5 for the parts outside the CDR3, the full variable domain is NAGVMQNPRHLVRRRGQEARLRCSPMKGHSHVYWYRQLPEEGLKFMVYLQKENIIDESGMPKERFSAEFPKEGPSILRIQQVVRGDSAAYFCASSPPIAGAQETQYFGPGTRLLVL.

J is TRBJ1-2 and V is TRBV28, with 7 bases lining up with TRBD1. CDR3 length equals 16 residues. Germline CDR1 reads MDHEN; CDR2 reads SYDVKM. Losses at the gene ends were 4 bases for V and 5 bases for J; bases not matched to a gene: 13. CDR3 sequence: CASSSVIGGGLYGYTF. CDR3 DNA sequence: TGTGCCAGCAGTTCAGTGATAGGGGGCGGTCTATATGGCTACACCTTC.

The V and J genes are TRBV5-1 and TRBJ2-3, with TRBD2 matching 14 bases. After removal of 3 bases from V and 3 bases from J, the junction contained 18 bases not matched to a gene. CDR1 and CDR2 from the germline V gene are SGHRS and YFSETQ. The CDR3 sequence is 21 residues long. The DNA for the CDR3 is TGCGCCAGCAGCTCCCAGGGGACTAGCGGGAGATACACCCGAAGTACAGATACGCAGTATTTT. Translating gives CASSSQGTSGRYTRSTDTQYF.

The chain links TRBV19 to TRBJ1-3; possibly TRBD1 for D (6 bases). Trimming took 4 bases from V and 0 from J, leaving 10 bases between them. The CDR3 runs to 15 residues. Germline-derived CDR1 and CDR2 are LNHDA and SQIVND (reference sequence). CDR3 region: CASSKGTLSGNTIYF. CDR3 DNA: TGTGCCAGTAGTAAAGGGACACTCTCTGGAAACACCATATATTTT.

V gene TRBV6-8 combines with J gene TRBJ2-7, with D possibly TRBD2 on 6 matching bases. The germline V gene encodes CDR1 MNHGY and CDR2 SAAAGT. The CDR3 is 18 amino acids. The V end lost 2 bases, the J end lost 2 bases, and 22 bases lay between the germline ends. The CDR3 here is CASSYPGKEGKPAYEQYF. CDR3 coding DNA: TGTGCCAGCAGTTACCCCGGTAAGGAGGGGAAACCTGCCTACGAGCAGTACTTC.

V is TRBV7-9 and J is TRBJ1-4; D uncertain. V shed 5 bases and J shed 0 bases, with 13 bases lying between them. CDR1 SEHNR and CDR2 FQNEAQ come from the germline V gene (reference sequence). CDR3 size: 16 residues. In DNA form, the CDR3 reads TGTGCCAGCAGCCTAGTACAGCCTTCAACTAATGAAAAACTGTTTTTT. It is translated as CASSLVQPSTNEKLFF.

The chain carries TRBV10-3 and TRBJ2-2; TRBD1 aligns across 9 bases. The ends lost 6 bases at V and 0 bases at J; junction bases unmatched: 2. In germline, CDR1 is ENHRY, CDR2 SYGVKD. The CDR3 runs 15 residues. CDR3 DNA: TGTGCCATCAGGGGACAGGGCTCGAACACCGGGGAGCTGTTTTTT. This translates into CAIRGQGSNTGELFF.

The CDR3 reads CASSSWADTEAFF. The DNA of the CDR3 is TGTGCCAGTAGTAGTTGGGCCGACACTGAAGCTTTCTTT. The V and J genes are TRBV19 and TRBJ1-1, with D uncertain. Trimming stripped 4 bases from V and 3 bases from J, with 9 bases between. The germline gives CDR1 LNHDA, CDR2 SQIVND (reference sequence). The CDR3 totals 13 residues.